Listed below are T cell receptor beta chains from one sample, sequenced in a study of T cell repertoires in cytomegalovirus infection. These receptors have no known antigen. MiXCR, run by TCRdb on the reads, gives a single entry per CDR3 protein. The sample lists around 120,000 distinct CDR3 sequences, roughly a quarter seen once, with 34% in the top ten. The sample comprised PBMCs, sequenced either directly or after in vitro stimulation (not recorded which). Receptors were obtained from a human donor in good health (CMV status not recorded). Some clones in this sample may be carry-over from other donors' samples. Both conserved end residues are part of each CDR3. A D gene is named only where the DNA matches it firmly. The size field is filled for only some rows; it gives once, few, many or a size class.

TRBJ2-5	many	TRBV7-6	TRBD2	TGTGCCAGCAGCCCCAGTGCTAGCGGGAGGGGTAGGGAGACCCAGTACTTC	CASSPSASGRGRETQYF
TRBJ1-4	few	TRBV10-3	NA	TGTGCCATCAGTGACTCGAGGCTTTCCGGGAGTGGTTCAACTAATGAAAAACTGTTTTTT	CAISDSRLSGSGSTNEKLFF
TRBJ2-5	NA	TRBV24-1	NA	TGTGCCACCAGTGATTTGCCGGAAGGGGGACAACTCCAAGAGACCCAGTACTTC	CATSDLPEGGQLQETQYF
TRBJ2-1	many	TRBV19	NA	TGTGCCAGTAGTCCGAGCTCCTACAATGAGCAGTTCTTC	CASSPSSYNEQFF
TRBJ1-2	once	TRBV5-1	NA	TGCGCCAGCAGCGGATCATCCCTAGTGGCAGCTAACTATGGCTACACCTTC	CASSGSSLVAANYGYTF
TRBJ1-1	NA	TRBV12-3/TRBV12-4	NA	TGTGCCAGTAAGATCATGAACACTGAAGCTTTCTTT	CASKIMNTEAFF
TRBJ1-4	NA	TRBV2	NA	TGTGCCAGCGAGCCGGTTAGGACTAATGAAAAACTGTTTTTT	CASEPVRTNEKLFF
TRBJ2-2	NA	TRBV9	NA	TGTGCCAGCAGCTCCGGGACTCGGGACACCGGGGAGCTGTTTTTT	CASSSGTRDTGELFF
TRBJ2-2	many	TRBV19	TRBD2	TGTGCCAGTAGTTCTAGCGGGTTGGCCGGGGAGCTGTTTTTT	CASSSSGLAGELFF
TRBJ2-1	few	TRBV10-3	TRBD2	TGTGCCATCAGTGAGTCCTACAGGACTAGCGGGAGGTTCAATGAGCAGTTCTTC	CAISESYRTSGRFNEQFF
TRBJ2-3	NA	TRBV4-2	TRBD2	TGTGCCAGCAGCCAAGATGAATTAGCGGGAGGCACAGATACGCAGTATTTT	CASSQDELAGGTDTQYF
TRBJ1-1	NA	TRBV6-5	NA	TGTGCCAGCAGTTACATTGGACTGAACACTGAAGCTTTCTTT	CASSYIGLNTEAFF
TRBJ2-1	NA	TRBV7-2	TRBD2	TGTGCCAGCAGCCCCGTTACTAGCGTATACAATGAGCAGTTCTTC	CASSPVTSVYNEQFF
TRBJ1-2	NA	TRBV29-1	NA	TGCAGCGTCGGGGCTTCCAATGGCTACACCTTC	CSVGASNGYTF
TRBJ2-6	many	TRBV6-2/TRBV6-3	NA	TGTGCCAGCAGTTACTCGAATGGTGGGGCCAACGTCCTGACTTTC	CASSYSNGGANVLTF
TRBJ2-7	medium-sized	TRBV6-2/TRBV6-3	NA	TGTGCCAGCAGTTACTCGCCAAGTAGTAGCGGAATCTCCTACGAGCAGTACTTC	CASSYSPSSSGISYEQYF
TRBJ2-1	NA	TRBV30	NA	TGTGCCTGGAGTGTAAGGAGGGACAATGAGCAGTTCTTC	CAWSVRRDNEQFF
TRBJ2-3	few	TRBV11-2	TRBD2	TGTGCCAGCAGCTTAGGGGAAGCGGGATTAGCAGATACGCAGTATTTT	CASSLGEAGLADTQYF
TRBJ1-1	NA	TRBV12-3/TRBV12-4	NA	TGTGCCAGCAGTGACGACAGAGGTACTGAAGCTTTCTTT	CASSDDRGTEAFF
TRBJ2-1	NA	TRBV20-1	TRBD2	TGCAGTGCTAGGTGGCTAGCGGGAGCCAATGAGCAGTTCTTC	CSARWLAGANEQFF
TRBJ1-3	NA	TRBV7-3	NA	TGTGCCAGCAGCTTGTCCAGTACCTCTGGAAACACCATATATTTT	CASSLSSTSGNTIYF
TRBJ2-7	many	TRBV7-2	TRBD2	TGTGCCAGCAGCTTAGGACTAGCGGGGTACGAGCAGTACTTC	CASSLGLAGYEQYF
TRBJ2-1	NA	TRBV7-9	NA	TGTGCCAGCAGCTTAGTAACAGGACCCAACAATGAGCAGTTCTTC	CASSLVTGPNNEQFF
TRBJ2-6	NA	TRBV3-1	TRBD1	TGTGCCAGCAGGGGAAGGGGGCTCGCTGGGGCCAACGTCCTGACTTTC	CASRGRGLAGANVLTF
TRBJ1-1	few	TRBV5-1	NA	TGCGCCAGCAGCTTGGATTCGGGGAACACTGAAGCTTTCTTT	CASSLDSGNTEAFF
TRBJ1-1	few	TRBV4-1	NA	TGCGCCAGCAAATACGAAAGGACAGTGAACACTGAAGCTTTCTTT	CASKYERTVNTEAFF
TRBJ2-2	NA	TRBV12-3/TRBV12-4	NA	TGTGCCAGCAGTTTTCCTGGGGTAGCCGGGGAGCTGTTTTTT	CASSFPGVAGELFF
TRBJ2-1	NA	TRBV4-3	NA	TGCGCCAGCAGCTGGGAGCCCTCCTACAATGAGCAGTTCTTC	CASSWEPSYNEQFF